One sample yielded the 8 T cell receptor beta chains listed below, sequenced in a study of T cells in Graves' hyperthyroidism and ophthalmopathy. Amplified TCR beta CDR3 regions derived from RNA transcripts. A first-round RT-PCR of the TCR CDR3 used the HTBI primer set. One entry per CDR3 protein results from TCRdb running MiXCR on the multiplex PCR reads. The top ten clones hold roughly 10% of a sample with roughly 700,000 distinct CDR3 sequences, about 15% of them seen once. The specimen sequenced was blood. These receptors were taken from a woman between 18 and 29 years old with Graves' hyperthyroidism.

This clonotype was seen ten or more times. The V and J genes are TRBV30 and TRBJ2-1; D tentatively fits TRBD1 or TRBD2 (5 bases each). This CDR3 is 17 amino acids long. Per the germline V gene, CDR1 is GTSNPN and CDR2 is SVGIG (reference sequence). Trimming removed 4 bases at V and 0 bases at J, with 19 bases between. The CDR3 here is CAWTTWGTPSSYNEQFF. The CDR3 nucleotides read TGTGCCTGGACGACGTGGGGGACCCCGAGCTCCTACAATGAGCAGTTCTTC.

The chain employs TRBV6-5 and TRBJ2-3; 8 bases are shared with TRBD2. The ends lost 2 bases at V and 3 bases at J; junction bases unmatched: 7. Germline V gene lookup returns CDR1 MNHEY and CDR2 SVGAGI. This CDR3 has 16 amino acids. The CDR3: CASSYDPPSGTDTQYF. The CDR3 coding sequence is TGTGCCAGCAGTTACGACCCCCCTAGCGGGACAGATACGCAGTATTTT.

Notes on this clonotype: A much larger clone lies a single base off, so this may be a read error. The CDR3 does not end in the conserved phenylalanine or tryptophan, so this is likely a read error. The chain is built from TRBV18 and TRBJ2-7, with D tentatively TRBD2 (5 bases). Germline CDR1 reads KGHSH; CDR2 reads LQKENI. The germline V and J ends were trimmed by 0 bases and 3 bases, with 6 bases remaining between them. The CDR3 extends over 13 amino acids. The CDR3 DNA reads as TGTGCCAGCTCACCACCGGGAGACTACGAGCAGTACTTA. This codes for CASSPPGDYEQYL.

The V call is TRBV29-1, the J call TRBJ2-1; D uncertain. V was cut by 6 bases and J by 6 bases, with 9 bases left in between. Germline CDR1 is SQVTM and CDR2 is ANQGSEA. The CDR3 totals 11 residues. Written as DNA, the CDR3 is TGCAGCGTCACCGGACGCAATGAGCAGTTCTTC. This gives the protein CSVTGRNEQFF.

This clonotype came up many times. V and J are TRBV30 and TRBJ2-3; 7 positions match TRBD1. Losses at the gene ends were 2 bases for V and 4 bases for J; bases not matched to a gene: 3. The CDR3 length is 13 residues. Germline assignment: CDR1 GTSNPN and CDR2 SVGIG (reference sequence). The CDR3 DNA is TGTGCCTGGAGTCCCGGGACAGCAGATACGCAGTATTTT. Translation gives CAWSPGTADTQYF. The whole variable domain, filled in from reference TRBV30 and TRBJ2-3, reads SQTIHQWPATLVQPVGSPLSLECTVEGTSNPNLYWYRQAAGRGLQLLFYSVGIGQISSEVPQNLSASRPQDRQFILSSKKLLLSDSGFYLCAWSPGTADTQYFGPGTRLTVL.

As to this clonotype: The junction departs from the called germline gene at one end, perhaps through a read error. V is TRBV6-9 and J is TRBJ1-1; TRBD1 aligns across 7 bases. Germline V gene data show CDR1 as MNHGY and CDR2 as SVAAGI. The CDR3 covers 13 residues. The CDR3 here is CASKRDSNTEAFF. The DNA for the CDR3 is TGCGCCAGCAAGCGGGACAGCAACACTGAAGCTTTCTTT.

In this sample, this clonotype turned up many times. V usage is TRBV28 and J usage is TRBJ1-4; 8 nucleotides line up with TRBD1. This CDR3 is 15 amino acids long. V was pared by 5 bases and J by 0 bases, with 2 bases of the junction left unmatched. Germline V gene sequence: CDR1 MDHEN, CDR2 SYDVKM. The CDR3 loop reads CASSQTGATNEKLFF. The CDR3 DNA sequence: TGTGCCAGCAGTCAGACAGGGGCAACTAATGAAAAACTGTTTTTT.

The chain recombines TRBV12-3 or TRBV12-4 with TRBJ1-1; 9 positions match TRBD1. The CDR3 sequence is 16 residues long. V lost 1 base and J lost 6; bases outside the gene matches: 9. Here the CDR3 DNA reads TGTGCCAGCAGTTTAGGGGGAACAGGGGGCATCGCTGAAGCTTTCTTT. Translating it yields CASSLGGTGGIAEAFF.